This record concerns one T cell receptor beta chain sequence. Within the sample, other DNA sequences also encode this same CDR3. This sample is drawn from a study of shared clonotypes between healthy human individuals. Sequencing used immunoSEQ multiplex PCR; TCRdb keeps in-frame clones, though not all of them. The sample includes roughly 1,800,000 clones, roughly 94% of them seen just once. This CDR3 comprises 14 residues. Trimming stripped 1 base from V and 4 bases from J, with 11 bases between. The V gene's germline CDR1 is SGHRS and CDR2 YFSETQ. CD45RO-negative cells were positively selected for CCR7, leaving out terminally differentiated effector memory CD45RA+ cells. Among the donors, all were Caucasian adults who lived in Nashville, Tennessee.

The clonotype comes from a man younger than 35 in good health. The sequenced material came from naive CD8+ T cells sorted from blood. This sequence joins TRBV5-1 and TRBJ1-1; D ambiguous. CDR3 amino acids: CASSLSGSSTEAFF. The CDR3 DNA reads as TGCGCCAGCAGCTTGTCGGGATCGAGCACTGAAGCTTTCTTT.